The rows below give T cell receptor beta chains drawn from one sample of a study of cytomegalovirus exposure and HLA in healthy donors. Data came from immunoSEQ multiplex PCR; TCRdb stores just in-frame clones and leaves some out. Found here are tens of thousands of clones, 82% of them singletons; the top ten hold over 1.5%. The sequencing input was PBMCs. Every receptor here comes from a man younger than 35 in good health and CMV-seronegative. The CDR3 runs from the conserved cysteine through the conserved F or W. Fields, in order: CDR3 protein, CDR3 DNA, J gene, V gene, clone size, D gene. The D gene is left open where the match is weak. Clone sizes are given selectively: once, few, many, or a class where the clone is expanded.

CDR3 protein: CATTTGLANYGYTF
CDR3 DNA: TGTGCCACTACTACAGGGTTAGCTAACTATGGCTACACCTTC
J gene: TRBJ1-2
V gene: TRBV6-1
clone size: -
D gene: -

CDR3 protein: CASSFRTASYEQYF
CDR3 DNA: TGTGCCAGCAGCTTCAGGACAGCTTCCTACGAGCAGTACTTC
J gene: TRBJ2-7
V gene: TRBV7-2
clone size: -
D gene: -

CDR3 protein: CASSTGTGFEQYF
CDR3 DNA: TGTGCCAGCAGTACCGGGACAGGGTTCGAGCAGTACTTC
J gene: TRBJ2-7
V gene: TRBV28
clone size: -
D gene: TRBD1

CDR3 protein: CASSLRLAGTYEQYF
CDR3 DNA: TGTGCCAGCAGCCTCCGACTAGCGGGAACCTACGAGCAGTACTTC
J gene: TRBJ2-7
V gene: TRBV7-2
clone size: once
D gene: TRBD2

CDR3 protein: CASSQEPTGVNEKLFF
CDR3 DNA: TGCGCCAGCAGCCAAGAGCCCACAGGGGTTAATGAAAAACTGTTTTTT
J gene: TRBJ1-4
V gene: TRBV4-1
clone size: -
D gene: TRBD1

CDR3 protein: CASSLAAGGVRDTQYF
CDR3 DNA: TGCGCCAGCAGCTTGGCCGCCGGGGGGGTTAGGGATACGCAGTATTTT
J gene: TRBJ2-3
V gene: TRBV5-1
clone size: -
D gene: TRBD2

CDR3 protein: CASSHRDRDTEAFF
CDR3 DNA: TGCGCCAGCAGCCACCGGGACAGGGACACTGAAGCTTTCTTT
J gene: TRBJ1-1
V gene: TRBV4-1
clone size: few
D gene: TRBD1

CDR3 protein: CASSNRTSLIYEQYF
CDR3 DNA: TGTGCCAGCAGCAACCGGACTAGCTTAATCTACGAGCAGTACTTC
J gene: TRBJ2-7
V gene: TRBV14
clone size: -
D gene: TRBD2

CDR3 protein: CASSLFLGTGMSWNEQFF
CDR3 DNA: TGTGCCAGCAGCTTATTCCTCGGGACAGGTATGTCGTGGAATGAGCAGTTCTTC
J gene: TRBJ2-1
V gene: TRBV7-8
clone size: -
D gene: TRBD1

CDR3 protein: CAWRGQGARGNTEAFF
CDR3 DNA: TGTGCCTGGAGGGGACAGGGGGCTCGGGGGAACACTGAAGCTTTCTTT
J gene: TRBJ1-1
V gene: TRBV30
clone size: -
D gene: TRBD1

CDR3 protein: CASSLEGLDGYTF
CDR3 DNA: TGCGCCAGCAGCTTGGAGGGGCTGGATGGCTACACCTTC
J gene: TRBJ1-2
V gene: TRBV5-1
clone size: once
D gene: -

CDR3 protein: CASSQAGQGQETQYF
CDR3 DNA: TGTGCCAGCAGCCAGGCTGGACAGGGGCAAGAGACCCAGTACTTC
J gene: TRBJ2-5
V gene: TRBV4-2
clone size: few
D gene: TRBD1

CDR3 protein: CASSAHAGPSDQETQYF
CDR3 DNA: TGTGCCAGCAGTGCTCACGCGGGGCCCTCCGACCAAGAGACCCAGTACTTC
J gene: TRBJ2-5
V gene: TRBV28
clone size: -
D gene: -

CDR3 protein: CASSLRLTALNSPLHF
CDR3 DNA: TGTGCCAGCAGTTTAAGACTAACCGCGCTGAATTCACCCCTCCACTTT
J gene: TRBJ1-6
V gene: TRBV28
clone size: -
D gene: -

CDR3 protein: CASRPGQGTPNQPQHF
CDR3 DNA: TGTGCCAGCAGGCCGGGACAGGGGACACCCAATCAGCCCCAGCATTTT
J gene: TRBJ1-5
V gene: TRBV28
clone size: once
D gene: TRBD1

CDR3 protein: CAIRGQEMEKLFF
CDR3 DNA: TGTGCCATCCGGGGACAAGAGATGGAAAAACTGTTTTTT
J gene: TRBJ1-4
V gene: TRBV10-3
clone size: -
D gene: -

CDR3 protein: CASSVRSSGSYADTQYF
CDR3 DNA: TGTGCCAGCAGCGTAAGGTCCAGCGGGAGTTACGCAGATACGCAGTATTTT
J gene: TRBJ2-3
V gene: TRBV9
clone size: -
D gene: TRBD2

CDR3 protein: CAWAGPRAVDSNQPQNF
CDR3 DNA: TGTGCCTGGGCGGGACCCCGGGCAGTAGATAGCAATCAGCCCCAGAATTTT
J gene: TRBJ1-5
V gene: TRBV30
clone size: -
D gene: -

CDR3 protein: CASSYRERNQPQHF
CDR3 DNA: TGTGCCAGCAGCTACAGGGAAAGGAATCAGCCCCAGCATTTT
J gene: TRBJ1-5
V gene: TRBV16
clone size: -
D gene: -

CDR3 protein: CASSQLASAGEQFF
CDR3 DNA: TGCGCCAGCAGCCAGTTAGCATCGGCGGGGGAACAGTTCTTC
J gene: TRBJ2-1
V gene: TRBV4-1
clone size: -
D gene: TRBD2

CDR3 protein: CASSRGRESSYEQYF
CDR3 DNA: TGTGCCAGTAGTAGGGGACGGGAGAGTTCCTACGAGCAGTACTTC
J gene: TRBJ2-7
V gene: TRBV19
clone size: -
D gene: -

CDR3 protein: CASSSNSRNSYEQYF
CDR3 DNA: TGTGCCAGCAGCTCGAACAGCCGAAACTCCTACGAGCAGTACTTC
J gene: TRBJ2-7
V gene: TRBV7-9
clone size: -
D gene: -

CDR3 protein: CASSLTQVNSPLHF
CDR3 DNA: TGTGCCAGCAGCTTAACCCAGGTGAATTCACCCCTCCACTTT
J gene: TRBJ1-6
V gene: TRBV13
clone size: -
D gene: -

CDR3 protein: CASSLGQQPQHF
CDR3 DNA: TGTGCCAGCAGCTTAGGACAACAGCCCCAGCATTTT
J gene: TRBJ1-5
V gene: TRBV7-9
clone size: -
D gene: -

CDR3 protein: CASSGGQGVAEQFF
CDR3 DNA: TGTGCTAGTTCGGGTGGGCAGGGTGTGGCTGAGCAGTTCTTC
J gene: TRBJ2-1
V gene: TRBV12-5
clone size: -
D gene: -

CDR3 protein: CASSLELAVTAVGQYF
CDR3 DNA: TGCGCCAGCAGCTTGGAACTAGCGGTTACTGCAGTAGGGCAGTACTTC
J gene: TRBJ2-7
V gene: TRBV5-1
clone size: few
D gene: TRBD2

CDR3 protein: CASSLSDTEAFF
CDR3 DNA: TGTGCCAGCAGCTTATCTGACACTGAAGCTTTCTTT
J gene: TRBJ1-1
V gene: TRBV13
clone size: -
D gene: -

CDR3 protein: CASSLPGQGYNEQFF
CDR3 DNA: TGTGCCAGCAGCCTCCCGGGACAGGGCTACAATGAGCAGTTCTTC
J gene: TRBJ2-1
V gene: TRBV7-9
clone size: -
D gene: TRBD1

CDR3 protein: CASSGQGNTEAFF
CDR3 DNA: TGCGCCAGCAGTGGACAGGGAAACACTGAAGCTTTCTTT
J gene: TRBJ1-1
V gene: TRBV10-2
clone size: -
D gene: TRBD1

CDR3 protein: CASSLYRGYNEQFF
CDR3 DNA: TGTGCTAGCAGCTTATACCGGGGATACAATGAGCAGTTCTTC
J gene: TRBJ2-1
V gene: TRBV7-7
clone size: few
D gene: -

CDR3 protein: CASSSDRGSNQPQHF
CDR3 DNA: TGTGCCAGCTCATCAGACAGGGGAAGCAATCAGCCCCAGCATTTT
J gene: TRBJ1-5
V gene: TRBV18
clone size: -
D gene: TRBD1

CDR3 protein: CASSVWTGGKDTQYF
CDR3 DNA: TGTGCCAGCAGTGTCTGGACAGGGGGCAAAGATACGCAGTATTTT
J gene: TRBJ2-3
V gene: TRBV6-5
clone size: -
D gene: TRBD1

CDR3 protein: CASSLLSGDTGELFF
CDR3 DNA: TGTGCCAGCAGTTTATTATCCGGGGACACCGGGGAGCTGTTTTTT
J gene: TRBJ2-2
V gene: TRBV28
clone size: -
D gene: -

CDR3 protein: CASSRQGIYYGYTF
CDR3 DNA: TGTGCCAGCAGTCGACAGGGGATATACTATGGCTACACCTTC
J gene: TRBJ1-2
V gene: TRBV28
clone size: -
D gene: TRBD1

CDR3 protein: CASSTQTSGNYEQYF
CDR3 DNA: TGCGCCAGCAGCACCCAGACTAGCGGGAACTACGAGCAGTACTTC
J gene: TRBJ2-7
V gene: TRBV5-1
clone size: -
D gene: TRBD2

CDR3 protein: CASNPLTGNSNQPQHF
CDR3 DNA: TGTGCCAGCAACCCGTTGACAGGGAATAGCAATCAGCCCCAGCATTTT
J gene: TRBJ1-5
V gene: TRBV16
clone size: -
D gene: TRBD1

CDR3 protein: CASSAGQHSYEQYF
CDR3 DNA: TGTGCCAGCAGTGCAGGACAGCACTCCTACGAGCAGTACTTC
J gene: TRBJ2-7
V gene: TRBV2
clone size: -
D gene: -

CDR3 protein: CASRTGTSGSSYNEQFF
CDR3 DNA: TGTGCCAGCAGAACCGGGACTAGCGGGAGCTCCTACAATGAGCAGTTCTTC
J gene: TRBJ2-1
V gene: TRBV2
clone size: once
D gene: TRBD2

CDR3 protein: CASSERRQGPGELFF
CDR3 DNA: TGTGCCAGCAGTGAACGTCGACAGGGGCCCGGGGAGCTGTTTTTT
J gene: TRBJ2-2
V gene: TRBV2
clone size: -
D gene: TRBD1

CDR3 protein: CASSEGTGSSYEQYF
CDR3 DNA: TGTGCCAGTAGTGAGGGGACAGGTAGCTCCTACGAGCAGTACTTC
J gene: TRBJ2-7
V gene: TRBV19
clone size: -
D gene: TRBD1

CDR3 protein: CSARVGETQYF
CDR3 DNA: TGCAGTGCTAGAGTCGGGGAGACCCAGTACTTC
J gene: TRBJ2-5
V gene: TRBV20-1
clone size: -
D gene: -

CDR3 protein: CASSPGVAGVVNEQFF
CDR3 DNA: TGTGCCAGTAGTCCAGGGGTAGCGGGAGTAGTCAATGAGCAGTTCTTC
J gene: TRBJ2-1
V gene: TRBV19
clone size: -
D gene: TRBD2

CDR3 protein: CASSLDRISNQPQHF
CDR3 DNA: TGTGCCAGCAGCCTGGACAGGATTAGCAATCAGCCCCAGCATTTT
J gene: TRBJ1-5
V gene: TRBV7-9
clone size: -
D gene: TRBD1

CDR3 protein: CASSIRREGRQPQHF
CDR3 DNA: TGTGCCAGTAGTATACGGCGGGAAGGGAGACAGCCCCAGCATTTT
J gene: TRBJ1-5
V gene: TRBV19
clone size: once
D gene: -

CDR3 protein: CASSGDRDPGELFF
CDR3 DNA: TGTGCCAGCAGTGGGGACAGGGATCCCGGGGAGCTGTTTTTT
J gene: TRBJ2-2
V gene: TRBV11-3
clone size: once
D gene: TRBD1

CDR3 protein: CSVLRGSREQFF
CDR3 DNA: TGCAGCGTTCTCAGGGGAAGCAGGGAGCAGTTCTTC
J gene: TRBJ2-1
V gene: TRBV29-1
clone size: few
D gene: -

CDR3 protein: CASSTNNEQFF
CDR3 DNA: TGTGCCAGTAGTACCAACAATGAGCAGTTCTTC
J gene: TRBJ2-1
V gene: TRBV19
clone size: once
D gene: -

CDR3 protein: CASSLQMGGDTQYF
CDR3 DNA: TGTGCTAGCAGTCTTCAAATGGGGGGAGATACGCAGTATTTT
J gene: TRBJ2-3
V gene: TRBV7-7
clone size: -
D gene: -

CDR3 protein: CASSQGTSGRARDTQYF
CDR3 DNA: TGCGCCAGCAGCCAAGGGACTAGCGGGAGGGCCAGAGATACGCAGTATTTT
J gene: TRBJ2-3
V gene: TRBV4-1
clone size: -
D gene: TRBD2

CDR3 protein: CASSIQGTEAFF
CDR3 DNA: TGTGCCAGTAGTATACAGGGGACTGAAGCTTTCTTT
J gene: TRBJ1-1
V gene: TRBV19
clone size: -
D gene: -

CDR3 protein: CASRQDLYGGSYYEQYF
CDR3 DNA: TGTGCCAGCAGACAAGATCTTTACGGGGGGAGCTACTACGAGCAGTACTTC
J gene: TRBJ2-7
V gene: TRBV4-2
clone size: -
D gene: TRBD2

CDR3 protein: CASSLWQGMDSPLHF
CDR3 DNA: TGTGCCAGCAGCTTGTGGCAGGGCATGGATTCACCCCTCCACTTT
J gene: TRBJ1-6
V gene: TRBV5-6
clone size: -
D gene: -

CDR3 protein: CASSQTGAENIQYF
CDR3 DNA: TGTGCCAGTAGTCAGACAGGGGCGGAGAACATTCAGTACTTC
J gene: TRBJ2-4
V gene: TRBV19
clone size: -
D gene: TRBD1

CDR3 protein: CSVTGTGPFGANVLTF
CDR3 DNA: TGCAGCGTTACCGGGACAGGGCCCTTCGGGGCCAACGTCCTGACTTTC
J gene: TRBJ2-6
V gene: TRBV29-1
clone size: -
D gene: TRBD1